Listed below are T cell receptor beta chains from one sample, sequenced in a study of blood T cells in healthy people across ages. TCRdb reprocessed the 5' RACE reads via MiXCR and lists one record per CDR3 protein. Of hundreds of thousands of distinct CDR3 sequences in the sample, around 26% were seen once. The sequencing input was blood. These receptors all come from an elderly woman in good health. Both conserved end residues are part of each CDR3. Fields, in order: V gene, J gene, D gene, clone size, CDR3 protein, CDR3 DNA. A D gene is named only where the DNA matches it firmly. The size entry is marked missing in some rows and otherwise reads once, few, many or a size class.

v_gene: TRBV24-1
j_gene: TRBJ2-7
d_gene: TRBD2
abundance: -
CDR3aa: CATSDSFYSLAGGPESLSEQYF
CDR3nt: TGTGCCACCAGTGATTCCTTCTACTCTCTAGCGGGGGGGCCTGAGTCTCTCTCCGAGCAGTACTTC

v_gene: TRBV11-2
j_gene: TRBJ2-1
d_gene: -
abundance: many
CDR3aa: CASSLRAQGGEQFF
CDR3nt: TGTGCCAGCAGCTTAAGGGCCCAGGGTGGTGAGCAGTTCTTC

v_gene: TRBV7-2
j_gene: TRBJ2-7
d_gene: -
abundance: many
CDR3aa: CASSSGGREQYF
CDR3nt: TGTGCCAGCAGTTCCGGGGGCCGCGAGCAGTACTTC

v_gene: TRBV4-2
j_gene: TRBJ2-1
d_gene: -
abundance: many
CDR3aa: CASSQDLGNEQFF
CDR3nt: TGTGCCAGCAGCCAAGATCTGGGGAATGAGCAGTTCTTC

v_gene: TRBV20-1
j_gene: TRBJ2-5
d_gene: TRBD1
abundance: -
CDR3aa: CSASPGQGFEETQYF
CDR3nt: TGCAGTGCTTCCCCGGGACAGGGATTCGAAGAGACCCAGTACTTC

v_gene: TRBV3-1
j_gene: TRBJ1-1
d_gene: TRBD1
abundance: many
CDR3aa: CASSPGQVIGEAFF
CDR3nt: TGTGCCAGCAGCCCCGGACAGGTAATTGGTGAAGCTTTCTTT

v_gene: TRBV12-3/TRBV12-4
j_gene: TRBJ2-4
d_gene: TRBD1
abundance: many
CDR3aa: CASSVDRGNIQYF
CDR3nt: TGTGCCAGCTCCGTCGACAGGGGAAACATTCAGTACTTC

v_gene: TRBV6-5
j_gene: TRBJ2-1
d_gene: TRBD1
abundance: -
CDR3aa: CASSYSGTGTYNEQFF
CDR3nt: TGTGCCAGCAGTTATTCCGGGACAGGCACCTACAATGAGCAGTTCTTC

v_gene: TRBV30
j_gene: TRBJ2-6
d_gene: -
abundance: few
CDR3aa: CAWSSQGWAGANVLTF
CDR3nt: TGTGCCTGGAGCTCGCAGGGGTGGGCTGGGGCCAACGTCCTGACTTTC

v_gene: TRBV27
j_gene: TRBJ1-2
d_gene: -
abundance: many
CDR3aa: CASSLVQGGYGYTF
CDR3nt: TGTGCCAGCAGTTTAGTCCAGGGTGGCTATGGCTACACCTTC

v_gene: TRBV7-6
j_gene: TRBJ2-5
d_gene: -
abundance: many
CDR3aa: CASSLGSAAQGTQYF
CDR3nt: TGTGCCAGCAGCTTAGGGTCGGCAGCCCAAGGGACCCAGTACTTC

v_gene: TRBV13
j_gene: TRBJ1-1
d_gene: -
abundance: few
CDR3aa: CASGMPGGTEAFF
CDR3nt: TGTGCCAGCGGGATGCCCGGGGGCACTGAAGCTTTCTTT